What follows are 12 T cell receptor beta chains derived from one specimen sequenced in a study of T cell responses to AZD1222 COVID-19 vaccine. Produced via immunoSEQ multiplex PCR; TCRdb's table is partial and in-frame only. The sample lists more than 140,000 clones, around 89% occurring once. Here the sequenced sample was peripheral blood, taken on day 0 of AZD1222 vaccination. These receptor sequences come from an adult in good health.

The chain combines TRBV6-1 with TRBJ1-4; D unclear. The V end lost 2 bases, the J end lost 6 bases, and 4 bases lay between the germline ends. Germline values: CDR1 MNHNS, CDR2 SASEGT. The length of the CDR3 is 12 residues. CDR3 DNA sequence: TGTGCCAGCAGTGAAAGGGATGAAAAACTGTTTTTT. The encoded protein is CASSERDEKLFF.

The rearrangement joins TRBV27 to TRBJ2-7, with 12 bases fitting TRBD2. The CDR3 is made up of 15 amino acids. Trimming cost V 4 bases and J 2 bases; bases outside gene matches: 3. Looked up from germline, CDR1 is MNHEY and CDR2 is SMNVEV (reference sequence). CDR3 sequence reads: CASSSRLAGAYEQYF. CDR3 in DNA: TGTGCCAGCAGTTCCCGACTAGCGGGAGCCTACGAGCAGTACTTC.

CDR3 sequence: CASSVSGTFDGYTF. For the CDR3, the DNA is TGCGCCAGCAGTGTCTCTGGGACATTCGATGGCTACACCTTC. The rearrangement joins TRBV10-2 to TRBJ1-2, with a tentative D call TRBD1 (6 bases). This CDR3 is built from 14 residues. The germline V gene has CDR1 WSHSY and CDR2 SAAADI. V lost 4 bases and J lost 6, with 15 bases in between.

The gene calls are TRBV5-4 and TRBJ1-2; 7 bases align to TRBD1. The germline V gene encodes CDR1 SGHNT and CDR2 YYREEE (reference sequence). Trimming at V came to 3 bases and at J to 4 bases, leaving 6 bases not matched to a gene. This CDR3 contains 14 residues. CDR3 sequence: CASSSDRVVYGYTF. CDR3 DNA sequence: TGTGCCAGCAGCTCCGACAGGGTTGTCTATGGCTACACCTTC.

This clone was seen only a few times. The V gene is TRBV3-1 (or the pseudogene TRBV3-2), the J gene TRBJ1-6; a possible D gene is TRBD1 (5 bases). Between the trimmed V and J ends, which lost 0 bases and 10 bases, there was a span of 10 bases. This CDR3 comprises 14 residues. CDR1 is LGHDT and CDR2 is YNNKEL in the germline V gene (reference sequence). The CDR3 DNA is TGTGCCAGCAGCCAAGAAGAAGGGGTATCACCCCTCCACTTT. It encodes CASSQEEGVSPLHF.

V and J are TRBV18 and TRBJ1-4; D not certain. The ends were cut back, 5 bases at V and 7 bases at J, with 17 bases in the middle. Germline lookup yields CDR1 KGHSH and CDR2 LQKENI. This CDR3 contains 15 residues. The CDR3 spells CASSGAKTYPEKLFF. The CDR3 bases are TGTGCCAGCTCAGGAGCGAAAACCTACCCTGAAAAACTGTTTTTT.

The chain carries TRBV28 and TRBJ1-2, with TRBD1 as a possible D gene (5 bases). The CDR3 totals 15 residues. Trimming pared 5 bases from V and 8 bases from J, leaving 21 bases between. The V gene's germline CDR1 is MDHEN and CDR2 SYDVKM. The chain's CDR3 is CASSTTGPQRAGYTF. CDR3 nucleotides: TGTGCCAGCAGTACAACGGGACCTCAACGCGCCGGCTACACCTTC.

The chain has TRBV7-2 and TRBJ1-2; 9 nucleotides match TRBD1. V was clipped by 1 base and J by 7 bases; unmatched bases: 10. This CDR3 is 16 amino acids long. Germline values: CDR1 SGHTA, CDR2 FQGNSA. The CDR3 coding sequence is TGTGCCAGCAGCTTAGGTATCTGGCGGGACAGGGTTGGCTACACCTTC. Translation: CASSLGIWRDRVGYTF.

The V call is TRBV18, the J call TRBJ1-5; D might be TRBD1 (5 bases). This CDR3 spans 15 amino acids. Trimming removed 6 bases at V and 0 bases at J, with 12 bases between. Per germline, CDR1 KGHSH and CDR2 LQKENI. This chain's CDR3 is CASSGTGGSNQPQHF. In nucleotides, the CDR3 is TGTGCCAGCTCGGGAACGGGGGGTAGCAATCAGCCCCAGCATTTT.

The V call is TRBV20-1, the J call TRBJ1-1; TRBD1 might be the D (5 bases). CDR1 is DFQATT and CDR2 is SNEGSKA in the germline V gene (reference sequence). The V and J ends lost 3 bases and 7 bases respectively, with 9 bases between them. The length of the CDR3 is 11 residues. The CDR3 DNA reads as TGCAGTGCTAGGGACATAGGTGAAGCTTTCTTT. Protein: CSARDIGEAFF.

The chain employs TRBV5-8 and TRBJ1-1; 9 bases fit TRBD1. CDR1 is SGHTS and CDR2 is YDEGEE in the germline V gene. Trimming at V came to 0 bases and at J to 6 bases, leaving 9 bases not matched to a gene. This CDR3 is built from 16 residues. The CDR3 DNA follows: TGTGCCAGCAGCTTGGGAGGTAGGGGACAGGGACCTGAAGCTTTCTTT. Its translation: CASSLGGRGQGPEAFF.

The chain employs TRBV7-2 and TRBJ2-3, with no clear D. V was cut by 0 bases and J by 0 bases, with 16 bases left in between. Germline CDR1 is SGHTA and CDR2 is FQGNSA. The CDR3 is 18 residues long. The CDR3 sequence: CASSLARGLGTSTDTQYF. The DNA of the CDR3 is TGTGCCAGCAGCTTAGCAAGAGGTCTCGGTACTAGCACAGATACGCAGTATTTT.